Listed below are T cell receptor beta chains from one sample, sequenced in a study of T-cell memory formation after mild COVID-19. TCRdb re-called the 5' RACE reads with MiXCR, one entry per CDR3 protein. Of more than 70,000 distinct CDR3 sequences listed, roughly 13% are singletons. The specimen sequenced was PBMCs or a T cell subset sorted from them (not recorded which). The receptors originated from an adult woman who had mild COVID-19 (a few samples of this study predate the infection). Cell type and time point are not known. The CDR3 runs from the conserved cysteine through the conserved F or W. A D gene is named only where the DNA matches it firmly. Clone size is stated in some rows and not others, as once, few, many or a class when expanded.

abundance	d_gene	v_gene	j_gene	CDR3nt	CDR3aa
few	TRBD2	TRBV7-9	TRBJ2-1	TGTGCCAGCAGCTTAGAAGGCGGGAGCTCCTACAATGAGCAGTTCTTC	CASSLEGGSSYNEQFF
.	.	TRBV12-3/TRBV12-4	TRBJ2-3	TGTGCCAGCAGTTTATTGCAGGGCCCCCACATCACAGATACGCAGTATTTT	CASSLLQGPHITDTQYF
few	TRBD1	TRBV7-9	TRBJ2-7	TGTGCCAGCAGCTCTGATCCGGGACAGGGTTACGAGCAGTACTTC	CASSSDPGQGYEQYF
few	.	TRBV19	TRBJ2-2	TGTGCCAGTAGTGGGCCGGGACCGACTTACACCGGGGAGCTGTTTTTT	CASSGPGPTYTGELFF
.	.	TRBV30	TRBJ1-6	TGTGCCTTAGTACAGGGCGCGTATAATTCACCCCTCCACTTT	CALVQGAYNSPLHF
.	.	TRBV7-3	TRBJ2-1	TGTGCCAGCAGCTTGCAAGGTATAAGCTCCTACAATGAGCAGTTCTTC	CASSLQGISSYNEQFF
.	.	TRBV6-5	TRBJ2-1	TGTGCCAGCAGGGCCTACAATGAAGAGCAGTTCTTC	CASRAYNEEQFF
few	TRBD1	TRBV7-6	TRBJ1-1	TGTGCCAGCAGCCAAGAGATAAGGGGGCGGATGAACACTGAAGCTTTCTTT	CASSQEIRGRMNTEAFF
.	.	TRBV5-1	TRBJ2-1	TGCGCCAGCAGCTGGGGTGACAGGAGTGGCAATGAGCAGTTCTTC	CASSWGDRSGNEQFF
many	.	TRBV4-1	TRBJ2-1	TGCGCCAGCAGCTTGGGACTCCTTCCCAATGAGCAGTTCTTC	CASSLGLLPNEQFF
.	.	TRBV7-6	TRBJ2-4	TGTGCCAGCAGCCCTAAGATGAGTCCGGATAAGTACTTC	CASSPKMSPDKYF
.	.	TRBV6-2/TRBV6-3	TRBJ1-5	TGTGCCAGCAGCCCCTCCGCAGGGTATGGCAATCAGCCCCAGCATTTT	CASSPSAGYGNQPQHF
many	TRBD2	TRBV20-1	TRBJ2-3	TGCAGTGCTAGAGACCTAACGGGGGGGGAGACAGATACGCAGTATTTT	CSARDLTGGETDTQYF
few	TRBD1	TRBV5-5	TRBJ2-5	TGTGCCAGCAGTATGGATACCGGGACAGAAGAGACCCAGTACTTC	CASSMDTGTEETQYF
.	.	TRBV29-1	TRBJ2-2	TGCAGCGTTGTCGGGGGAGACACCGGGGAGCTGTTTTTT	CSVVGGDTGELFF
few	.	TRBV9	TRBJ2-2	TGTGCCAGCAGCGTGGAGGTGAACACCGGGGAGCTGTTTTTT	CASSVEVNTGELFF
few	TRBD2	TRBV12-3/TRBV12-4	TRBJ2-5	TGTGCCAGCAGTTTAGCGGGCTTAACTAGCGGGAGGGCCAGGACCCAGTACTTC	CASSLAGLTSGRARTQYF
few	.	TRBV14	TRBJ2-4	TGTGCCAGCAGCGATAATCTAGCCAAAAACATTCAGTACTTC	CASSDNLAKNIQYF
few	TRBD1	TRBV7-9	TRBJ2-1	TGTGCCAGCAGCTCTGGGACAGACTATATCGATGAGCAGTTCTTC	CASSSGTDYIDEQFF
.	.	TRBV5-1	TRBJ2-7	TGCGCCAGCAGCGGAGGGGACCAACCCTACGAGCAGTACTTC	CASSGGDQPYEQYF
few	.	TRBV7-8	TRBJ2-3	TGTGCCAGCAGCTCCCTAGCGAGTAGCACAGATACGCAGTATTTT	CASSSLASSTDTQYF
few	.	TRBV20-1	TRBJ2-1	TGCAGTGCTATCCAGGACTACAATGAGCAGTTCTTC	CSAIQDYNEQFF
few	.	TRBV24-1	TRBJ1-5	TGTGCCACCAGTGATAGGCATCAGCCCCAGCATTTT	CATSDRHQPQHF
few	.	TRBV3-1	TRBJ1-1	TGTGCCAGCAGCCAAGATCTCTGGACTGAAGCTTTCTTT	CASSQDLWTEAFF
few	.	TRBV6-2/TRBV6-3	TRBJ2-5	TGTGCCAGCAGCCCCCCCAACCAAGAGACCCAGTACTTC	CASSPPNQETQYF
many	TRBD2	TRBV7-6	TRBJ2-7	TGTGCCAGCAGCCTCCAATACGGGACTAGCGGGGAGCCTTGGTACGAGCAGTACTTC	CASSLQYGTSGEPWYEQYF
few	.	TRBV6-1	TRBJ2-5	TGTGCCAGCTGGGCCCGGGACTACCAAGAGACCCAGTACTTC	CASWARDYQETQYF
.	.	TRBV5-4	TRBJ2-5	TGTGCCAGCAGCTTGGCCGATGAGGGGGGTAAAGAGACCCAGTACTTC	CASSLADEGGKETQYF
few	.	TRBV20-1	TRBJ1-1	TGCAGTGCTAGAGCAGGCACCTACACTGAAGCTTTCTTT	CSARAGTYTEAFF
.	TRBD1	TRBV7-9	TRBJ1-2	TGTGCCAGCAGCCCCCCCGTCAGGGGGCAAGGTGGCTACACCTTC	CASSPPVRGQGGYTF
.	TRBD2	TRBV5-1	TRBJ2-1	TGCGCCAGCAGACCTAGCGGGGGGGCCTCCTACAATGAGCAGTTCTTC	CASRPSGGASYNEQFF
.	TRBD1	TRBV30	TRBJ1-1	TGTGCCTGGAGCGTATTCCACAGGGGACCCACTGAAGCTTTCTTT	CAWSVFHRGPTEAFF
.	TRBD2	TRBV7-8	TRBJ2-7	TGTGCCAGCAGCTCTAGCGGGAGGGCCCCTGGTCTCTACGAGCAGTACTTC	CASSSSGRAPGLYEQYF
.	TRBD1	TRBV27	TRBJ2-1	TGTGCCAGCAGTACCGGGACAGGGCCCTACAATGAGCAGTTCTTC	CASSTGTGPYNEQFF
.	TRBD1	TRBV20-1	TRBJ1-2	TGCAGTGCTAAAGTCGCCGGACAGGGGGCAAGCTACACCTTC	CSAKVAGQGASYTF
few	TRBD1	TRBV30	TRBJ1-6	TGTGCCTGGAGTCCAGGACAGGGGATTTCACCCCTCCACTTT	CAWSPGQGISPLHF
few	TRBD1	TRBV12-3/TRBV12-4	TRBJ2-7	TGTGCCGGCGGGACAGGGACCCACGAGCAGTACTTC	CAGGTGTHEQYF
few	TRBD2	TRBV2	TRBJ2-3	TGTGCCAGCAGTGTCCCCTTAGCGGGGGGCCAAGATACGCAGTATTTT	CASSVPLAGGQDTQYF
.	.	TRBV7-9	TRBJ2-7	TGTGCCAGCAGCTTAGCGCGAACCTACGAGCAGTACTTC	CASSLARTYEQYF
many	.	TRBV3-1	TRBJ2-6	TGTGCCAGCAGCCAAGTCGTAGGCTCTGGGGCCAACGTCCTGACTTTC	CASSQVVGSGANVLTF
.	.	TRBV7-9	TRBJ2-3	TGTGCCAGCAGCCACCCACTCGGGGATACGCAGTATTTT	CASSHPLGDTQYF
.	.	TRBV6-5	TRBJ1-5	TGTGCCAGCAGTCCGACGGGACTCGGGCATCAGCCCCAGCATTTT	CASSPTGLGHQPQHF
.	.	TRBV18	TRBJ2-2	TGTGCCAGCTCACCAAGCGACAGGCTGAACACCGGGGAGCTGTTTTTT	CASSPSDRLNTGELFF
few	.	TRBV16	TRBJ2-7	TGTGCCAGCAGCCAAAACGGCTTACAGCCCTACGAGCAGTACTTC	CASSQNGLQPYEQYF
few	TRBD1	TRBV27	TRBJ2-7	TGTGCCAGCAGTTTTTTGGACAGGTACTACGAGCAGTACTTC	CASSFLDRYYEQYF
.	.	TRBV7-8	TRBJ2-7	TGTGCCAGCATAGGGGGGTCCAACTACGAGCAGTACTTC	CASIGGSNYEQYF
.	.	TRBV13	TRBJ1-2	TGTGCCAGCAGCTTAGGGGTAGAGGGGGACTATGGCTACACCTTC	CASSLGVEGDYGYTF
.	TRBD1	TRBV4-1	TRBJ1-6	TGCGCCAGCAGCCTTCCAGGGGGCGATTATAATTCACCCCTCCACTTT	CASSLPGGDYNSPLHF
few	.	TRBV7-9	TRBJ2-5	TGTGCCAGCAGCTCTTCGGACAGTAAATACCAAGAGACCCAGTACTTC	CASSSSDSKYQETQYF
.	.	TRBV20-1	TRBJ2-7	TGCAGTGCTAGTGCGGGGCAGCTCTACGAGCAGTACTTC	CSASAGQLYEQYF
few	.	TRBV25-1	TRBJ1-6	TGTGCCAGCAGTGACGGCCGGGGAGGTAATTCACCCCTCCACTTT	CASSDGRGGNSPLHF
few	TRBD1	TRBV12-3/TRBV12-4	TRBJ1-5	TGTGCCAGTTCGGGGGCAGGGGGCGTAAATCAGCCCCAGCATTTT	CASSGAGGVNQPQHF
few	.	TRBV20-1	TRBJ2-3	TGCAGTGCTAGAGACACAGTTCGCACAGATACGCAGTATTTT	CSARDTVRTDTQYF
.	.	TRBV6-6	TRBJ1-1	TGTGCCAGCAGTTTTCGGGAACAGGCCTACATGAACACTGAAGCTTTCTTT	CASSFREQAYMNTEAFF
once	TRBD1	TRBV7-2	TRBJ1-2	TGTGCCAGCAGCTTAAGCGCCCATGTGGCAGGGGGCGTTCACTATGGCTACACCTTC	CASSLSAHVAGGVHYGYTF